This TCR beta chain was captured in a study of blood T cell repertoires in COVID-19. Germline V CDR1 and CDR2: ENHRY, SYGVKD. This CDR3 comprises 15 residues. Losses at the gene ends were 4 bases for V and 5 bases for J; bases not matched to a gene: 4. The authors' processing: It was from reference gene primer amplification that nucleated cell counts were estimated. Profiled with immunoSEQ multiplex PCR; TCRdb holds only in-frame clones, not every one. V, J and clone size were drawn from that table, and D and trimming were deduced from the DNA. This table has fewer than 250,000 clones, about 88% appearing once.

Sequences were obtained from peripheral blood. The receptor comes from a man aged 35 to 55 with acute or convalescent COVID-19. The chain couples TRBV10-3 to TRBJ1-6; 8 bases map to TRBD1. CDR3 amino acids: CAISGDRTDNSPLHF. The CDR3 region has the DNA TGTGCCATCAGTGGGGACAGGACCGATAATTCACCCCTCCACTTT.